This is a list of T cell receptor beta chains from one sample in a study of T cell changes during pregnancy in multiple sclerosis. This table comes from immunoSEQ multiplex PCR, and its TCRdb copy is limited to in-frame clones, with some not included. The table lists under 110,000 clones, 75% to 95% of them singletons. Sequenced here: peripheral blood, sampled before pregnancy. These receptors were obtained from a female donor with multiple sclerosis, enrolled in a pregnancy study. CDR3s include the opening cysteine and the closing phenylalanine or tryptophan. The D gene is left open where the match is weak.

v_call d_call cdr3_aa
TRBV6-5 TRBD1 CASSYEGAPVYGYTF
TRBV30 NA CAWSSQGGGGYTF
TRBV6-1 TRBD2 CASSEWTSGSSDTQYF
TRBV23-1 TRBD2 CASSPTLRLAGGADTGELFF
TRBV29-1 TRBD1 CSVGQGDGGEQYF
TRBV6-5 NA CASRWTVNTEAFF
TRBV19 NA CASSTQGSGANVLTF
TRBV9 NA CASSIREGPYGYTF
TRBV6-5 NA CASSLGGRGAFF
TRBV5-1 NA CASSLASGTDTQYF
TRBV18 TRBD1 CASSPGTGAYEQYF
TRBV4-2 NA CASSQDRANNYGYTF
TRBV11-2 TRBD1 CASSQGQESNYGYTF
TRBV4-1 TRBD2 CASSQDELAGNYNEQFF
TRBV5-1 NA CASSSGPHGTEAFF
TRBV11-3 NA CASSSDSNTGELFF
TRBV7-9 TRBD2 CASSVSGGFSYEQYF
TRBV11-3 TRBD1 CASSSRSETGPEDTQYF
TRBV28 NA CASSPDSIHYDYTF
TRBV5-1 NA CASSTTSSRTTEAFF
TRBV19 NA CASSTSGSLNEQYF
TRBV9 NA CASSQRASLGNEQFF
TRBV18 NA CASSPLSYEQFF
TRBV6-6 NA CASSVARNQPQHF
TRBV5-5 TRBD2 CASSSGTTAGGPKGQYF
TRBV21-1 NA CASSNSGRVGGDYEQYF
TRBV7-6 NA CASSLDGHPNTEAFF
TRBV14 NA CASSQDGLLGEGGGSPDYGYTF
TRBV6-5 NA CASSYSERLSYEQYF
TRBV6-5 NA CASRNRDTSYEQYF
TRBV7-2 TRBD2 CASSLVGRADTQYF
TRBV12-5 TRBD2 CASGSPLLAEVYNEQFF
TRBV30 TRBD1 CAWSEMDRKPQHF
TRBV6-5 TRBD1 CASRQGQYVEAFF
TRBV5-1 NA CASSLTVQETQYF
TRBV7-9 NA CASRASGLNTGELFF
TRBV6-1 NA CASSESERGNSPLHF
TRBV21-1 NA CASSKPGMLYF
TRBV6-6 TRBD2 CASRYPTSSAYEQYF
TRBV30 TRBD1 CAWSRDRVRSGANVLTF
TRBV5-1 TRBD2 CASSLGSGGANEQFF
TRBV4-1 NA CASSPQGVGANVLTF
TRBV5-1 TRBD1 CASSPDRASVGGYF
TRBV6-1 TRBD1 CASSGVQGAPGQPQHF
TRBV9 TRBD2 CASNPSGGLSYNEQFF
TRBV27 NA CASILGRTSSYNEQFF
TRBV28 NA CASLAFGPNYEQYF
TRBV19 NA CASSITGFQPQHF
TRBV4-1 TRBD1 CASSQDYRGASTEAFF
TRBV27 TRBD2 CASNRLAGGPNEQFF
TRBV7-2 TRBD2 CASSGHSGGASPKNIQYF
TRBV5-1 NA CASAQNTGELFF
TRBV19 TRBD1 CASSPGQGDLRTEAFF
TRBV13 NA CASSLAQATLYGYTF